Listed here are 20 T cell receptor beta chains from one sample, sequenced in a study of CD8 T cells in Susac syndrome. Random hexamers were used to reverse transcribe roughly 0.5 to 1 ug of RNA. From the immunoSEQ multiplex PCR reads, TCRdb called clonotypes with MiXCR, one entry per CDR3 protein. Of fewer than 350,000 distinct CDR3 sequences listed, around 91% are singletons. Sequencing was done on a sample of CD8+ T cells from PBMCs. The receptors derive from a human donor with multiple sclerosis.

CDR3 sequence reads: CASSEGGGEIPYEQYF. The CDR3 DNA follows: TGTGCCAGCAGCGAAGGGGGCGGAGAAATCCCCTACGAGCAGTACTTC. The chain has TRBV9 and TRBJ2-7, with 7 nucleotides matching TRBD1. The germline V gene encodes CDR1 SGDLS and CDR2 YYNGEE. The trim removed 3 bases at V and 2 bases at J, leaving 11 bases unmatched. The CDR3 extends over 16 amino acids.

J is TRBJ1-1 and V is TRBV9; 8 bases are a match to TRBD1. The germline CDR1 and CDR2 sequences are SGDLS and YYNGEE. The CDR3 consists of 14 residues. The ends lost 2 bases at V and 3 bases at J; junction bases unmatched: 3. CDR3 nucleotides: TGTGCCAGCAGCGTGACAGGGGAGGACACTGAAGCTTTCTTT. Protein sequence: CASSVTGEDTEAFF.

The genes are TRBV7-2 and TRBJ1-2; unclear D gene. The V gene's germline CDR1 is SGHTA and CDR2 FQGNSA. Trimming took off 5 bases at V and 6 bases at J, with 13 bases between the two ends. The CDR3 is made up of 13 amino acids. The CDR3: CASSRSVSDGYTF. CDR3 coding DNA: TGTGCCAGCAGCAGATCTGTGTCGGATGGCTACACCTTC.

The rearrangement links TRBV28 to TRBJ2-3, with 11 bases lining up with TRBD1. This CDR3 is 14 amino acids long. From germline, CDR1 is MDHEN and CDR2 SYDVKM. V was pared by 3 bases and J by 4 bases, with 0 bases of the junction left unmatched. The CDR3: CASSLGQGADTQYF. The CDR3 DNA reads TGTGCCAGCAGTTTGGGACAGGGGGCAGATACGCAGTATTTT.

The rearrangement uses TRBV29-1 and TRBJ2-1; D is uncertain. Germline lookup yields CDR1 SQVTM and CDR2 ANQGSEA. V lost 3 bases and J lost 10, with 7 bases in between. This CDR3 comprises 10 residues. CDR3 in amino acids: CSVDSGEQFF. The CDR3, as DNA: TGCAGCGTTGACTCCGGGGAGCAGTTCTTC.

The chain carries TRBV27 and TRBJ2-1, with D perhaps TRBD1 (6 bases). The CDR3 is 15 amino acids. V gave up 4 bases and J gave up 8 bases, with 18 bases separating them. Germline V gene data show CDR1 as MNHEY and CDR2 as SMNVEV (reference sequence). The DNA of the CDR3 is TGTGCCAGCAGTTCTTCAGGGGAAGGATCGTATGAGCAGTTCTTC. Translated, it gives CASSSSGEGSYEQFF.

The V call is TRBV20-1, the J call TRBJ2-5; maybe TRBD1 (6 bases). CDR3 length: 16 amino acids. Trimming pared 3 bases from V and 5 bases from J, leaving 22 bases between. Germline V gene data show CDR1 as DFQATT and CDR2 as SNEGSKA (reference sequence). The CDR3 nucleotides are TGCAGTGCTAGTGGCATGGGGGCCCTAGGGGTGGAGACCCAGTACTTC. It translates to CSASGMGALGVETQYF.

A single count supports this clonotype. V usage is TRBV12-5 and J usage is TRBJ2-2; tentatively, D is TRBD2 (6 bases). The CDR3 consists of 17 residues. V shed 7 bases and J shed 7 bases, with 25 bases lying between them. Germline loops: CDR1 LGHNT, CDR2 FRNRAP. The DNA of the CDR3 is TGTGCTAGTGCCCCACCGGGGGTTGCCGTTGTGGGCGGGGAGCTGTTTTTT. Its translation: CASAPPGVAVVGGELFF.

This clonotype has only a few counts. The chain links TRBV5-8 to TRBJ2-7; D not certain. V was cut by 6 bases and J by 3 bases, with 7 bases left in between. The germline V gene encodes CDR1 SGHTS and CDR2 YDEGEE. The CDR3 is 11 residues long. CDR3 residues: CASTGDYEQYF. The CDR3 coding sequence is TGTGCCAGCACCGGAGACTACGAGCAGTACTTC. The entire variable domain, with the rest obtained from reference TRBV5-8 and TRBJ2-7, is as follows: EAGVTQSPTHLIKTRGQQATLRCSPISGHTSVYWYQQALGLGLQFLLWYDEGEERNRGNFPPRFSGRQFPNYSSELNVNALELEDSALYLCASTGDYEQYFGPGTRLTVT.

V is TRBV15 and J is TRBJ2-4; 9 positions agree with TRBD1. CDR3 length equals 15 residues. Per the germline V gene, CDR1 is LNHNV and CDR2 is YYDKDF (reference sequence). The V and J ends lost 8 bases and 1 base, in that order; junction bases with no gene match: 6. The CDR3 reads CATAEGQGAKNIQYF. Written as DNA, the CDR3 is TGTGCCACCGCAGAAGGACAGGGGGCCAAAAACATTCAGTACTTC.

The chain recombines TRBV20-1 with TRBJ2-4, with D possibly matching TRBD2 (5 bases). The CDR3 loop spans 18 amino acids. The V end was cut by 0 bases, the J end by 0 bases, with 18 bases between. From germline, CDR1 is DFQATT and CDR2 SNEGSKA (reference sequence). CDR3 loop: CSARDLWGWRPAKNIQYF. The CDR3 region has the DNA TGCAGTGCTAGAGATCTATGGGGTTGGAGGCCAGCCAAAAACATTCAGTACTTC.

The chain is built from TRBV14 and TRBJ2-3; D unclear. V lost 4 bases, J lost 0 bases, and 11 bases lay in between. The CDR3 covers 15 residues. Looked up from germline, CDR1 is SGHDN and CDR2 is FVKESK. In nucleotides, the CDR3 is TGTGCCAGCAGCCCCTCAGAGGCCAGCACAGATACGCAGTATTTT. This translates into CASSPSEASTDTQYF.

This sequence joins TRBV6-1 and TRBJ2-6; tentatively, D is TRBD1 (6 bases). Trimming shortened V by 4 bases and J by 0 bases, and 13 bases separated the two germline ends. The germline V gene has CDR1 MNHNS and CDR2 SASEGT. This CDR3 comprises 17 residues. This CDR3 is CASSGRDILSGANVLTF. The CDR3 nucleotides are TGTGCCAGCAGTGGCCGGGACATCCTCTCTGGGGCCAACGTCCTGACTTTC.

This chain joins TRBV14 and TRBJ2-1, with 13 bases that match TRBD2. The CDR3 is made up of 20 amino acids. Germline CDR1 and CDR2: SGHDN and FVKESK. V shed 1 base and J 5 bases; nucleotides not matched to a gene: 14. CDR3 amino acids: CASSQAALTSGRRGHNEQFF. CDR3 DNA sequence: TGTGCCAGCAGCCAAGCGGCCCTGACTAGCGGGAGGAGGGGTCACAATGAGCAGTTCTTC.

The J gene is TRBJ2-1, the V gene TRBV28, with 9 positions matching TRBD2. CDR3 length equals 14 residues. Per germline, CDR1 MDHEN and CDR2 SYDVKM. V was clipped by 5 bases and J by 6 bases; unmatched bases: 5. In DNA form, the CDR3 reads TGTGCCAGCAGTGGACTAGCGCAACTCAATGAGCAGTTCTTC. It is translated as CASSGLAQLNEQFF. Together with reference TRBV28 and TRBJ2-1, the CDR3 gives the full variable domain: DVKVTQSSRYLVKRTGEKVFLECVQDMDHENMFWYRQDPGLGLRLIYFSYDVKMKEKGDIPEGYSVSREKKERFSLILESASTNQTSMYLCASSGLAQLNEQFFGPGTRLTVL.

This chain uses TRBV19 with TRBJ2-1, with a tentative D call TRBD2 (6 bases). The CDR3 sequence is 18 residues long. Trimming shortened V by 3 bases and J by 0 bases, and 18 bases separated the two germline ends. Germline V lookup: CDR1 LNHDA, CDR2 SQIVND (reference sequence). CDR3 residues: CASSMGGRTLSSYNEQFF. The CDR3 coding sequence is TGTGCCAGTAGTATGGGGGGTAGGACTCTCAGCTCCTACAATGAGCAGTTCTTC.

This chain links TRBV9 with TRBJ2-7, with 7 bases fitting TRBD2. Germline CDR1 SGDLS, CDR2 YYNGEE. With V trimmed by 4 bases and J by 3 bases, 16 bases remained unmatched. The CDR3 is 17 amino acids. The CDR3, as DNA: TGTGCCAGCAGCTCTAGGGAGTGGGGGGGTCCTGGCTACGAGCAGTACTTC. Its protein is CASSSREWGGPGYEQYF.

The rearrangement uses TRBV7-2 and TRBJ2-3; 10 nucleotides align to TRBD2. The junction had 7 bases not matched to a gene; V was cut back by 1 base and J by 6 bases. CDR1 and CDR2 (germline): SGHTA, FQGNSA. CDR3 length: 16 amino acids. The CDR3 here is CASSLESGGAGDTQYF. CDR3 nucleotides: TGTGCCAGCAGCTTAGAAAGCGGGGGGGCCGGGGATACGCAGTATTTT.

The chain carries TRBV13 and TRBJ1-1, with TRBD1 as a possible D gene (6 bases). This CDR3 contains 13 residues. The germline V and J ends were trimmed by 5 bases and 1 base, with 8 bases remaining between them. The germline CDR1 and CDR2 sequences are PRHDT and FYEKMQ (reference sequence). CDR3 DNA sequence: TGTGCCAGCAGCCCACAGGGGAACACTGAAGCTTTCTTT. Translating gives CASSPQGNTEAFF. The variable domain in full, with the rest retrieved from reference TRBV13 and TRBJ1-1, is AAGVIQSPRHLIKEKRETATLKCYPIPRHDTVYWYQQGPGQDPQFLISFYEKMQSDKGSIPDRFSAQQFSDYHSELNMSSLELGDSALYFCASSPQGNTEAFFGQGTRLTVV.

Here the CDR3 reads CASSLIRRTGAYEQYF. The CDR3 DNA reads as TGTGCCAGCAGTTTAATCAGGAGGACAGGGGCCTACGAGCAGTACTTC. This chain uses TRBV28 with TRBJ2-7; TRBD1 agrees at 9 bases. Germline lookup yields CDR1 MDHEN and CDR2 SYDVKM. Trimming took 2 bases from V and 2 from J; bases not matched to a gene: 7. The length of the CDR3 is 16 residues.